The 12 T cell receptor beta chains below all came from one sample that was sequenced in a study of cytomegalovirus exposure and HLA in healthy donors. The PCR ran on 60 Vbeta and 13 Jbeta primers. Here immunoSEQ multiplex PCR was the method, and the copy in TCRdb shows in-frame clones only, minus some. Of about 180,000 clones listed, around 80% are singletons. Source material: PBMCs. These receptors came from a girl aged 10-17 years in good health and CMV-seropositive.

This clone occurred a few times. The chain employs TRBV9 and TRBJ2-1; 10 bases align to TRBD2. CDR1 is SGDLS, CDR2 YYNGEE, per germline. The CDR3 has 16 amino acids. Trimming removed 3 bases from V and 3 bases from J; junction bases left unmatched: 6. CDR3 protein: CASSALTSGYYNEQFF. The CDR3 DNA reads TGTGCCAGCAGCGCCCTGACTAGCGGGTACTACAATGAGCAGTTCTTC.

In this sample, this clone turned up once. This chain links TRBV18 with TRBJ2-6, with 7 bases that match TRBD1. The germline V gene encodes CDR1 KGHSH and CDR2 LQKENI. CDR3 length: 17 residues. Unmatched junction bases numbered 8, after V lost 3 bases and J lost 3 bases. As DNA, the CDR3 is TGTGCCAGCTCACCGAGAGGGGGCGCGGGTGGGGCCAACGTCCTGACTTTC. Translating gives CASSPRGGAGGANVLTF.

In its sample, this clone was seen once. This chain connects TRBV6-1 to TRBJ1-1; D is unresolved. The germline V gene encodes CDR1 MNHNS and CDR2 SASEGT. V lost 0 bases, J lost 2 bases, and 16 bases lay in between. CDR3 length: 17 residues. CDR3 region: CASSEAGPFQTNTEAFF. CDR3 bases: TGTGCCAGCAGTGAAGCGGGTCCGTTCCAGACAAACACTGAAGCTTTCTTT.

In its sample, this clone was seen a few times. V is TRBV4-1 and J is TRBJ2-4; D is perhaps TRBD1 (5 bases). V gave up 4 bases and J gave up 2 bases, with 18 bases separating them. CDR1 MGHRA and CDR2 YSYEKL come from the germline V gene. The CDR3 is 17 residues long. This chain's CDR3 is CASSPETQGQTKNIQYF. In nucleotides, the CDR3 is TGCGCCAGCAGCCCGGAGACGCAGGGTCAAACCAAAAACATTCAGTACTTC.

In nucleotides, the CDR3 is TGTGCCAGCAGCTTAGGGGCGGGAGGGCCTACAGATACGCAGTATTTT. This gives the protein CASSLGAGGPTDTQYF. The rearrangement uses TRBV11-2 and TRBJ2-3; TRBD2 matches at 9 bases. With V trimmed by 1 base and J by 3 bases, 5 bases remained unmatched. CDR3 length: 16 residues. Per the germline V gene, CDR1 is SGHAT and CDR2 is FQNNGV.

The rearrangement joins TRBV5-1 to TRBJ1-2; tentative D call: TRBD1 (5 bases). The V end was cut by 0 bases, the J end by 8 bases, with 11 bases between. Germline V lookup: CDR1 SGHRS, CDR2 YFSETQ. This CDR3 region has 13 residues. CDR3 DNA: TGCGCCAGCAGCTTGGAACGACAGAGCGGCTACACCTTC. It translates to CASSLERQSGYTF.

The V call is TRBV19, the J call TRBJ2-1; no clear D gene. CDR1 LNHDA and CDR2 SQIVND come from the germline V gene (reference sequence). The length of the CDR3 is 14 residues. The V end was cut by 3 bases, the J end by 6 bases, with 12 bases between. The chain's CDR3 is CASSMWLVFNEQFF. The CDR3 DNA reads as TGTGCCAGTAGTATGTGGCTAGTGTTCAATGAGCAGTTCTTC.

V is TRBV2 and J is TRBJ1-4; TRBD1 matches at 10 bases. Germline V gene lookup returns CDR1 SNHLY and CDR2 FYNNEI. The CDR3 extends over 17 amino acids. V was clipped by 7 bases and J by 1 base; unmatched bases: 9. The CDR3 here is CASTPRTGGGTNEKLFF. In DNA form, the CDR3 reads TGTGCCAGCACCCCGCGGACAGGGGGTGGAACTAATGAAAAACTGTTTTTT. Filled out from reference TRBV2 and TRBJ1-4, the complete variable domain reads EPEVTQTPSHQVTQMGQEVILRCVPISNHLYFYWYRQILGQKVEFLVSFYNNEISEKSEIFDDQFSVERPDGSNFTLKIRSTKLEDSAMYFCASTPRTGGGTNEKLFFGSGTQLSVL.

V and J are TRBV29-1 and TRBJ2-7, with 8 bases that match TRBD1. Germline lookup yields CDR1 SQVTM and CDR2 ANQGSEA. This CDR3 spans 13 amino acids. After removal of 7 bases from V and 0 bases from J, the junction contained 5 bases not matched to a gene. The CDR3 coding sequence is TGCAGCGGAACTACAGGGGGCTCCTACGAGCAGTACTTC. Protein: CSGTTGGSYEQYF.

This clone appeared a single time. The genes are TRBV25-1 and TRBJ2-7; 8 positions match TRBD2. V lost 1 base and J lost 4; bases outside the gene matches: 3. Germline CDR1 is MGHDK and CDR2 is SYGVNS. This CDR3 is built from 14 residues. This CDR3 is CASSEFGGRYEQYF. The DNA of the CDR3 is TGTGCCAGCAGTGAATTTGGCGGGAGGTACGAGCAGTACTTC.

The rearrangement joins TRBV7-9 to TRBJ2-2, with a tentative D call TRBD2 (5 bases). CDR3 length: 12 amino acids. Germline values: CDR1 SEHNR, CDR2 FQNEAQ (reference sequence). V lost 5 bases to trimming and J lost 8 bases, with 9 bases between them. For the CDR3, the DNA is TGTGCCAGCAGCGGGAGAGTAGGGGAGCTGTTTTTT. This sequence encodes CASSGRVGELFF.

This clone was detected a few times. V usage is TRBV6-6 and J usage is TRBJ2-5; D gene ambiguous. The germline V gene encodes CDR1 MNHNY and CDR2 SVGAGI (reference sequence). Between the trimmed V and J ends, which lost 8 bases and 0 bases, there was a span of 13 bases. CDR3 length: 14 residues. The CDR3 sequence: CASGPPANQETQYF. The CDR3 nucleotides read TGTGCCAGCGGCCCCCCAGCGAACCAAGAGACCCAGTACTTC.